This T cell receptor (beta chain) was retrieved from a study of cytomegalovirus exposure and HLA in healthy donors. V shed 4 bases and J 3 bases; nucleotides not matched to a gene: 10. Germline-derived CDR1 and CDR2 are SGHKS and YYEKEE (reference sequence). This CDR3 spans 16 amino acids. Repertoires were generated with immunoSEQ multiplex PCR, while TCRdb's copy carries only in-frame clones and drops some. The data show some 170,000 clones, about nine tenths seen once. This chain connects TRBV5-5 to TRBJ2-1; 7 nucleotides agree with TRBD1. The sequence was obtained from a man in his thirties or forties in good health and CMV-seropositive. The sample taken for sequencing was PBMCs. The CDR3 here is CASSLTGTARYNEQFF. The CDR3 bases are TGTGCCAGCAGCCTCACCGGGACAGCCCGCTACAATGAGCAGTTCTTC.